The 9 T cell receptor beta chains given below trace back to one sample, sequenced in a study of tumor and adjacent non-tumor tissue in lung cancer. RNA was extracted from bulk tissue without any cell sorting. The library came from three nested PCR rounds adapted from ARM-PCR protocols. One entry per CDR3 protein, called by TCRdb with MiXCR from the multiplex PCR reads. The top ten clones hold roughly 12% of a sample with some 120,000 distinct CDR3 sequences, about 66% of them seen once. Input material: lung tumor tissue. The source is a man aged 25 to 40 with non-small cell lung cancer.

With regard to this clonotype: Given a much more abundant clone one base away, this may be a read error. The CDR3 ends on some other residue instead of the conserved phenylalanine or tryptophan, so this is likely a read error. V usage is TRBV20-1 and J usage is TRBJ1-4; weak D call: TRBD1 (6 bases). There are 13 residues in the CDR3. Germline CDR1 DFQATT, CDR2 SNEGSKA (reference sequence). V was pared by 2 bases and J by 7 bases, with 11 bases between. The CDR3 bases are TGCAGTGCTAGAACACAGGGTGGTGAAAAACTGTTTCTT. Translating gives CSARTQGGEKLFL.

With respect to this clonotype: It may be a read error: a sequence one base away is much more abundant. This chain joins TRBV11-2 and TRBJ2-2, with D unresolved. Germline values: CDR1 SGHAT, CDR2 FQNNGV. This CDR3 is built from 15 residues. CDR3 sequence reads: CVSSLPPGVGGELFF. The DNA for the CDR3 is TGTGTCAGCAGCCTGCCCCCAGGTGTTGGCGGGGAGCTGTTTTTT.

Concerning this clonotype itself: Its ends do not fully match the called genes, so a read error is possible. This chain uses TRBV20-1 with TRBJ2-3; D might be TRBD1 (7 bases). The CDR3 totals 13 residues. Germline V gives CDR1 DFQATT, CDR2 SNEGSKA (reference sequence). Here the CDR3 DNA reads TGCAGTGCGAGACAGGGAGGCAGAGATACGCAGTACTTT. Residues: CSARQGGRDTQYF.

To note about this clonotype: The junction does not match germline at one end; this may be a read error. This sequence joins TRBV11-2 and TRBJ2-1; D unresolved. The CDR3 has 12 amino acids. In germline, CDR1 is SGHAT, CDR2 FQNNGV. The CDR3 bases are TGCGCCAGCACCCCCTCCTTTACTGAGCAGTTCTTC. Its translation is CASTPSFTEQFF.

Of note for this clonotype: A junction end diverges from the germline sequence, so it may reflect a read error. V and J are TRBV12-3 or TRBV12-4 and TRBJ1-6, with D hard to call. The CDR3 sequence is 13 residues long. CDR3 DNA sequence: TGTGCCGGCAGTTCGTCGCTCAATTCACCCTTCCACTTT. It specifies CAGSSSLNSPFHF.

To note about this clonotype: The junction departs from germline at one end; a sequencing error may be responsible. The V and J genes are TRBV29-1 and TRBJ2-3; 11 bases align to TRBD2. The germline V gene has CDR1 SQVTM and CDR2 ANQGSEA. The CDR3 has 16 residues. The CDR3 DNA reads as TGCAGCATTGAAGATCCGGCTAGCGGGGGGCGAGATACGCAGTACTTT. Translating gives CSIEDPASGGRDTQYF.

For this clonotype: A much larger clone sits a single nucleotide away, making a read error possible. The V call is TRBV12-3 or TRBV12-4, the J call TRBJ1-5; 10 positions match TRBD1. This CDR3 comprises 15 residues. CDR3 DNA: TGTGTCAGCAGTTTCAGACAGGGGGCGAATCAGCCCCAGCATTTT. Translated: CVSSFRQGANQPQHF.

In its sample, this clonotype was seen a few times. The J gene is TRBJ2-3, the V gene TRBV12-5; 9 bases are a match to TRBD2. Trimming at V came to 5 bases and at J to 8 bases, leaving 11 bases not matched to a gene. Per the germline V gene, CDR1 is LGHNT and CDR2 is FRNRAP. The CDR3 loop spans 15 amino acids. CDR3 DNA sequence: TGTGCTAGTGGTGGCGGGGGGGCTGGTTTTGTTACGCAGTATTTT. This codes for CASGGGGAGFVTQYF.

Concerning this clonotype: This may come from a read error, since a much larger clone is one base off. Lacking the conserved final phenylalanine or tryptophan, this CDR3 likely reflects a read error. CDR3 sequence: CASSYRDRDEKLFS. CDR3 sequence (DNA): TGTGCCAGCAGCTACAGGGACAGGGACGAAAAACTGTTTTCT. The chain links TRBV6-6 to TRBJ1-4; 9 nucleotides agree with TRBD1. The CDR3 is 14 amino acids. Germline V gives CDR1 MNHNY, CDR2 SVGAGI (reference sequence). With 6 bases clipped from V and 8 bases from J, the junction kept 7 bases outside the gene matches.